This T cell receptor beta chain was observed in a study of patients and donors after allogeneic stem cell transplantation (dated by TCRdb to 2019 to 2021). The library was generated by RT-PCR. Sequencing was performed on a NextSeq 550. TCRdb took the public reads, trimmed them with fastp at Q25, ran MiXCR for clone calling and kept in-frame beta chains. Identical CDR3 protein sequences are pooled into one entry, listed with their most common genes and DNA. The sample includes 200,000 to 250,000 distinct CDR3 sequences, with 13% to 15% observed a single time. Clones ranked in the top ten supply 11% of the sample. This clonotype was detected ten times or more. Which antigen it targets is not known. Nothing much larger sits one base from this clone, and base qualities are not available. As encoded in the germline V gene (reference sequence), CDR1 is GTSNPN while CDR2 is SVGIG. Its CDR3 holds 11 amino acids, cysteine through phenylalanine. The sequence is cut down to CDR3 DNA, 33 bases in frame from base 1. V was cut back by 0 bases and J by 7 bases, leaving a gap of 4 bases between them.

The source is a human donor who was either an allogeneic HSCT recipient or a stem cell or donor lymphocyte infusion donor (not recorded which). It is not recorded whose cells these are; they may come from a transplant donor. The sample consisted of blood, either unsorted or a sorted T cell fraction (not recorded which). The chain uses TRBV30 and TRBJ2-1; the D segment cannot be called with confidence. Here is the DNA: TGTGCCTGGAGTGTACGAAATGAGCAGTTCTTC. Its translation is CAWSVRNEQFF.